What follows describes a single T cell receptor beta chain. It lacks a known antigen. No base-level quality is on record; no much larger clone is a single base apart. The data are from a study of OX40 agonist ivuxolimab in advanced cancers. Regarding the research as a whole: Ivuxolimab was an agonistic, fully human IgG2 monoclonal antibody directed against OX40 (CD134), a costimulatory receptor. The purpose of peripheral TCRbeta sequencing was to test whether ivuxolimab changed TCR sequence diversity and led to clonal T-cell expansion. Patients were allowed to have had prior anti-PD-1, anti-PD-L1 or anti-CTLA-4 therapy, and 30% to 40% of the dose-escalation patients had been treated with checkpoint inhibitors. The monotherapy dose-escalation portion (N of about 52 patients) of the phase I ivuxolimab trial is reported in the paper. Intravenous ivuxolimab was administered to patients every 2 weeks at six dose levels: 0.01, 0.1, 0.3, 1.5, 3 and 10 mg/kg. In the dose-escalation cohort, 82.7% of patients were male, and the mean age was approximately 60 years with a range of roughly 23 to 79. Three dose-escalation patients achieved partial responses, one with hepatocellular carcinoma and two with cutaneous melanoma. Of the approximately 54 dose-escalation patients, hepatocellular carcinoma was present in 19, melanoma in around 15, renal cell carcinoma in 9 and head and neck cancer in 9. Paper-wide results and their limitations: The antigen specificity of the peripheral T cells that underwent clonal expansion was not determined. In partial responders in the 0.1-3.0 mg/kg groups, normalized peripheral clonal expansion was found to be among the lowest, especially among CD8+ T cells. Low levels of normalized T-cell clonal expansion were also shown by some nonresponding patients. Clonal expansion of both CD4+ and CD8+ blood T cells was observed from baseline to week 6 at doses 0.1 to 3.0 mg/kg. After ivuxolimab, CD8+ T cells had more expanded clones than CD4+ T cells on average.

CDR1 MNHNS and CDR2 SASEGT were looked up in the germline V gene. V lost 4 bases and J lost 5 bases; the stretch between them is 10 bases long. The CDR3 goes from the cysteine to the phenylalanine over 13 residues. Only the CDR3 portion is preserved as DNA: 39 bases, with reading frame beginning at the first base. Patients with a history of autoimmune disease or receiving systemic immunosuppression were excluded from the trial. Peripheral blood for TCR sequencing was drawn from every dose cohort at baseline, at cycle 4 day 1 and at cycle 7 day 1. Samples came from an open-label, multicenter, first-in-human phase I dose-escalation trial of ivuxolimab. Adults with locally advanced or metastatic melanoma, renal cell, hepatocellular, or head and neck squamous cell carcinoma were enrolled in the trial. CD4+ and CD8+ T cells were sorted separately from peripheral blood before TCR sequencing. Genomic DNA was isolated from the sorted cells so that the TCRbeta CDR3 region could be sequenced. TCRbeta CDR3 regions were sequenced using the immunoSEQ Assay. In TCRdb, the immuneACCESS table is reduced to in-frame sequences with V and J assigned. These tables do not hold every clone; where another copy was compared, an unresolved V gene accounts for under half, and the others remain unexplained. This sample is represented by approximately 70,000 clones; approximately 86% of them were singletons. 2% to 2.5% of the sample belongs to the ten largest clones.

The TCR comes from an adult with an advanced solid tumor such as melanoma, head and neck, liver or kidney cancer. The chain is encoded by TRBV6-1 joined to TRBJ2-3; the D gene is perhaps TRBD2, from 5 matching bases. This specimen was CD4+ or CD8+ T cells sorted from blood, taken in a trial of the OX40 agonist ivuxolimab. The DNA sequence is TGTGCCAGCAGTGTATCAGAGGGAGATACGCAGTATTTT. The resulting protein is CASSVSEGDTQYF.